The clone carrying this TCR beta chain was seen only once. These data are taken from a study of Ad26.COV2.S vaccination and SARS-CoV-2 variants. In the study overall: Enrolled in COV1001, the donor was in the Ad26.COV2.S trial arm, which received the vaccine. By the intramuscular route, Ad26.COV2.S was given once, or twice 56 days apart.

Germline CDR1 and CDR2: SGDLS and YYNGEE. The CDR3 has 17 residues. Unmatched junction bases numbered 5, after V lost 1 base and J lost 2 bases. Stated treatment: around 19 received Ad26.COV2.S at low or high dose, single or two shots; about 5 received placebo; per-sample allocation not given. Specimen acquisition occurred on day 63 following the initial vaccine or placebo injection. An adult aged 18-55 years in Boston served as the donor. TCRdb's table, derived via immunoSEQ multiplex PCR, lists solely in-frame clones and lacks some. This table has around 320,000 clones, around 87% appearing once. This clonotype was obtained from a person between 18 and 65 years old who received the Ad26.COV2.S COVID-19 vaccine or a placebo. The specimen comprised peripheral blood, sampled in a trial of Ad26.COV2.S vaccine versus placebo. The chain is built from TRBV9 and TRBJ2-2; 10 nucleotides align to TRBD1. CDR3 residues: CASSVTRDRGNTGELFF. DNA of the CDR3: TGTGCCAGCAGCGTAACGAGGGACAGGGGAAACACCGGGGAGCTGTTTTTT.